This note documents a single TCR beta chain sequence. Its cognate antigen is unknown. Constant-region reverse primers amplified full-length variable regions, followed by semi-nested Nested Universal Primer A PCR. In TCRdb, the 5' RACE reads were re-called with MiXCR into one record per CDR3 protein. The repertoire consists of about 41,000 distinct CDR3 sequences, with 29% occurring once and the leading ten covering roughly 4%. The study, taken as a whole, reports: In terms of TCR gene usage, tumor memory CD4+ T cells clustered together with blood and lymph node memory CD4+ cells, as well as with lymph node naive CD4+ cells.

Memory CD4+ T cells were sorted as CD4+CD45RO+CD25- cells. CDR1 is MNHEY, CDR2 SVGEGT, per germline. CDR3 size: 14 residues. The V gene lost 5 bases and the J gene lost 3 bases, with 13 bases spanning the gap. Material: memory CD4+ T cells sorted from a lymph node. The subset here: memory CD4+ T cells, CD4+CD45RO+CD25-. This chain uses TRBV6-2 or TRBV6-3 with TRBJ1-1; TRBD1 is a possible D gene (5 bases). The origin of this receptor is a female donor with breast cancer. CDR3 amino acids: CASSENWGDTEAFF. The CDR3 DNA reads TGTGCCAGCAGTGAAAACTGGGGGGACACTGAAGCTTTCTTT.